Below, 14 T cell receptor beta chains from the same sample are listed, as sequenced in a study of shared clonotypes between healthy human individuals. Assay used: immunoSEQ multiplex PCR; TCRdb lists only in-frame clones, some missing. The data contain more than 450,000 clones, approximately 85% of them singletons. What was sequenced was PBMCs. The receptors derive from a middle-aged woman in good health. Some clones in this sample may be carry-over from other donors' samples.

This chain uses TRBV5-4 with TRBJ2-7; D assignment may be TRBD1 or TRBD2 (5 bases each). V lost 0 bases, J lost 0 bases, and 10 bases lay in between. CDR3 length: 15 residues. Looked up from germline, CDR1 is SGHNT and CDR2 is YYREEE (reference sequence). This CDR3 reads CASSLGDGYSYEQYF. The CDR3 coding sequence is TGTGCCAGCAGCTTGGGGGACGGATACTCCTACGAGCAGTACTTC.

V usage is TRBV7-9 and J usage is TRBJ2-1; 10 nucleotides agree with TRBD2. This CDR3 contains 16 residues. Germline V gene sequence: CDR1 SEHNR, CDR2 FQNEAQ (reference sequence). The junction had 13 bases not matched to a gene; V was cut back by 8 bases and J by 6 bases. The CDR3 region has the DNA TGTGCCAGCGGGCAATGGGGAAGCGGGAGGGCCAATGAGCAGTTCTTC. It encodes CASGQWGSGRANEQFF.

The CDR3 DNA is TGTGCCAGTAGAGGCGAGAAAAGCTACGAGCAGTACTTC. Translated, it gives CASRGEKSYEQYF. The V gene is TRBV6-5, the J gene TRBJ2-7; D gene ambiguous. The CDR3 covers 13 residues. Germline CDR1 reads MNHEY; CDR2 reads SVGAGI. Trimming shortened V by 9 bases and J by 3 bases, and 15 bases separated the two germline ends.

The V and J genes are TRBV29-1 and TRBJ2-7; weak D call: TRBD1 (6 bases). Germline V gene data show CDR1 as SQVTM and CDR2 as ANQGSEA. Trimming pared 4 bases from V and 5 bases from J, leaving 15 bases between. This CDR3 has 13 residues. The CDR3 sequence is CSVGGGKTDEQYF. In DNA form, the CDR3 reads TGCAGCGTTGGTGGGGGCAAAACTGACGAGCAGTACTTC.

The chain carries TRBV11-2 and TRBJ1-2; D remains ambiguous. Germline CDR1 SGHAT, CDR2 FQNNGV. V was trimmed by 2 bases and J by 0 bases, leaving 16 bases between them. This CDR3 has 17 amino acids. The CDR3 DNA follows: TGTGCCAGCAGCTTACCGGGATGGGGTAAGACTAACTATGGCTACACCTTC. Encoded protein: CASSLPGWGKTNYGYTF. Filled out from reference TRBV11-2 and TRBJ1-2, the complete variable domain reads EAGVAQSPRYKIIEKRQSVAFWCNPISGHATLYWYQQILGQGPKLLIQFQNNGVVDDSQLPKDRFSAERLKGVDSTLKIQPAKLEDSAVYLCASSLPGWGKTNYGYTFGSGTRLTVV.

This clone has just one count. The genes are TRBV18 and TRBJ2-2, with TRBD2 identical over 14 bases. The CDR3 spans 16 residues. Germline loops: CDR1 KGHSH, CDR2 LQKENI. The J segment lost 7 bases and the V segment lost 6 bases, leaving 7 bases of the junction unmatched. CDR3 DNA sequence: TGTGCCAGCTCGGAACCGGGACTAGCGGGAGACGGGGAGCTGTTTTTT. Its translation: CASSEPGLAGDGELFF.

This sequence joins TRBV5-6 and TRBJ2-2; D gene ambiguous. This CDR3 comprises 12 residues. CDR1 and CDR2 (germline): SGHDT, YYEEEE. The germline V and J ends were trimmed by 4 bases and 6 bases, with 7 bases remaining between them. This CDR3 is CASSVTAGELFF. The CDR3 DNA sequence: TGTGCCAGCAGCGTGACCGCCGGGGAGCTGTTTTTT.

The CDR3 sequence is CASTPRDLDSYEQYF. The CDR3 DNA follows: TGTGCCAGCACCCCCAGGGATTTAGATTCCTACGAGCAGTACTTC. The V and J genes are TRBV9 and TRBJ2-7; TRBD1 might be the D (5 bases). CDR3 length equals 15 residues. CDR1 and CDR2 from the germline V gene are SGDLS and YYNGEE. Trimming cost V 6 bases and J 1 base, with 17 bases left between them.

This clone has more than one count but fewer than ten. The chain couples TRBV19 to TRBJ2-1; D is undetermined. From germline, CDR1 is LNHDA and CDR2 SQIVND (reference sequence). V lost 6 bases and J lost 9, with 12 bases in between. The CDR3 spans 12 residues. DNA for the CDR3: TGTGCCAGTAGCATCCCCAGGTTTGAGCAGTTCTTC. Its protein product is CASSIPRFEQFF.

The V gene is TRBV5-4, the J gene TRBJ2-7; tentative D call: TRBD1 (5 bases). V gave up 6 bases and J gave up 3 bases, with 16 bases separating them. CDR1 and CDR2 (germline): SGHNT, YYREEE (reference sequence). The CDR3 loop spans 14 amino acids. The CDR3, as DNA: TGTGCCAGCACCCGGCAGGGAAGAGGCTACGAGCAGTACTTC. This codes for CASTRQGRGYEQYF.

The genes are TRBV7-6 and TRBJ1-4, with D hard to call. This CDR3 spans 14 amino acids. Trimming removed 2 bases at V and 0 bases at J, with 4 bases between. Germline values: CDR1 SGHVS, CDR2 FNYEAQ. The CDR3 DNA follows: TGTGCCAGCAGCTTACACCCAACTAATGAAAAACTGTTTTTT. This encodes CASSLHPTNEKLFF.

V and J are TRBV5-1 and TRBJ2-7; 11 positions match TRBD2. J gave up 4 bases and V 4 bases, and 4 bases lay outside the gene matches. This CDR3 comprises 14 residues. Germline CDR1 is SGHRS and CDR2 is YFSETQ. DNA for the CDR3: TGCGCCAGCAGCCTTAGCGGGAGGGATTACGAGCAGTACTTC. The encoded protein is CASSLSGRDYEQYF.

The chain employs TRBV28 and TRBJ1-4, with 7 bases matching TRBD1. The last part of the DNA fits TRBJ2-2 better; the J call may be wrong. The CDR3 extends over 14 amino acids. Looked up from germline, CDR1 is MDHEN and CDR2 is SYDVKM. The CDR3 loop is CASSPGQLKTELFF. The CDR3 bases are TGTGCCAGCAGCCCGGGACAGCTGAAAACGGAGCTGTTTTTT.

This clone has just a few counts. The chain recombines TRBV11-3 with TRBJ2-1; TRBD2 matches at 9 bases. V was clipped by 5 bases and J by 4 bases; unmatched bases: 6. The CDR3 contains 15 residues. Germline assignment: CDR1 SGHNT and CDR2 YENEEA. CDR3 in amino acids: CASSVQAGGYNEQFF. The CDR3 bases are TGTGCCAGCAGCGTGCAAGCGGGAGGATACAATGAGCAGTTCTTC.